Each of the 20 T cell receptor beta chains below was sequenced from the same sample in a study of OX40 agonist ivuxolimab in advanced cancers. Assay: immunoSEQ multiplex PCR; the TCRdb copy retains only in-frame clones and omits some. Among approximately 76,000 clones listed, 93% were seen once. This specimen was CD4+ or CD8+ T cells sorted from blood, taken in a trial of the OX40 agonist ivuxolimab. These receptor sequences come from an adult with an advanced solid tumor such as melanoma, head and neck, liver or kidney cancer.

J is TRBJ2-4 and V is TRBV27, with 7 positions matching TRBD2. The CDR3 is made up of 14 amino acids. With V trimmed by 1 base and J by 4 bases, 1 base remained unmatched. Germline V lookup: CDR1 MNHEY, CDR2 SMNVEV (reference sequence). CDR3 nucleotide sequence: TGTGCCAGCAGTTTATTGGGAGGGAAAAACATTCAGTACTTC. Amino acid sequence: CASSLLGGKNIQYF.

DNA of the CDR3: TGTGCCAGCAGCTTAGGGGACTACGAGCAGTACTTC. Its translation is CASSLGDYEQYF. This chain uses TRBV7-9 with TRBJ2-7; no clear D gene. CDR3 size: 12 residues. The germline V gene encodes CDR1 SEHNR and CDR2 FQNEAQ (reference sequence). V dropped 1 base and J dropped 3 bases, with 4 bases sitting between them.

This rearrangement joins TRBV9 to TRBJ2-7; 7 positions agree with TRBD2. The CDR3 is 15 amino acids. In germline, CDR1 is SGDLS, CDR2 YYNGEE. J gave up 3 bases and V 0 bases, and 6 bases lay outside the gene matches. The CDR3 DNA is TGTGCCAGCAGCGTAGGCGGGGGAGCTAACTACGAGCAGTACTTC. Translation gives CASSVGGGANYEQYF.

This sequence joins TRBV7-6 and TRBJ2-1; weak D call: TRBD2 (5 bases). The V gene's germline CDR1 is SGHVS and CDR2 FNYEAQ. The CDR3 extends over 15 amino acids. Trimming removed 2 bases from V and 4 bases from J, with 12 bases in between. This CDR3 is CASSLRGGSYNEQFF. In nucleotides, the CDR3 is TGTGCCAGCAGCTTAAGAGGAGGATCTTACAATGAGCAGTTCTTC.

This clone has a single count. The chain is built from TRBV18 and TRBJ2-7; perhaps TRBD1 as D (5 bases). The CDR3 is 15 residues long. The V and J ends lost 6 bases and 1 base respectively, with 16 bases between them. Germline CDR1 reads KGHSH; CDR2 reads LQKENI. The CDR3 loop is CASSPSWGESYEQYF. The CDR3 bases are TGTGCCAGCTCCCCCTCGTGGGGCGAATCCTACGAGCAGTACTTC.

The chain has TRBV30 and TRBJ2-7; D is undetermined. CDR1 is GTSNPN and CDR2 is SVGIG in the germline V gene (reference sequence). This CDR3 has 12 amino acids. Trimming took 0 bases from V and 0 from J, leaving 3 bases between them. The CDR3 sequence: CAWSVRSYEQYF. The DNA of the CDR3 is TGTGCCTGGAGTGTGCGCTCCTACGAGCAGTACTTC. Full variable domain (remainder filled in from reference TRBV30 and TRBJ2-7): SQTIHQWPATLVQPVGSPLSLECTVEGTSNPNLYWYRQAAGRGLQLLFYSVGIGQISSEVPQNLSASRPQDRQFILSSKKLLLSDSGFYLCAWSVRSYEQYFGPGTRLTVT.

The J gene is TRBJ1-1, the V gene TRBV13, with 7 bases fitting TRBD1. V trimming: 11 bases; J trimming: 7 bases; junction bases outside the gene matches: 10. The CDR3 sequence is 12 residues long. From germline, CDR1 is PRHDT and CDR2 FYEKMQ (reference sequence). The CDR3 region has the DNA TGTGCCTCCTGGGACAGCAGGATTGAAGCTTTCTTT. Amino acid sequence: CASWDSRIEAFF.

By its share, this clone is medium-sized. The genes are TRBV7-8 and TRBJ2-7; D gene unclear. The CDR3 contains 13 residues. Trimming pared 5 bases from V and 5 bases from J, leaving 13 bases between. Per germline, CDR1 SGHVS and CDR2 FQNEAQ. Written as DNA, the CDR3 is TGTGCCAGCAGCACAGTGGTTGTCCACGAGCAGTACTTC. This translates into CASSTVVVHEQYF. The full variable domain, its missing parts supplied by reference TRBV7-8 and TRBJ2-7, is GAGVSQSPRYKVAKRGQDVALRCDPISGHVSLFWYQQALGQGPEFLTYFQNEAQLDKSGLPSDRFFAERPEGSVSTLKIQRTQQEDSAVYLCASSTVVVHEQYFGPGTRLTVT.

The V call is TRBV27, the J call TRBJ2-3, with TRBD2 matching over 12 bases. V was pared by 2 bases and J by 0 bases, with 3 bases of the junction left unmatched. The germline CDR1 and CDR2 sequences are MNHEY and SMNVEV (reference sequence). CDR3 length equals 17 residues. The chain's CDR3 is CASSLLGTSGSTDTQYF. The CDR3 nucleotides read TGTGCCAGCAGTTTACTTGGGACTAGCGGGAGCACAGATACGCAGTATTTT.

The rearrangement links TRBV27 to TRBJ1-2, with D perhaps matching TRBD1 (6 bases). This CDR3 comprises 12 residues. CDR1 is MNHEY, CDR2 SMNVEV, per germline (reference sequence). Between the trimmed V and J ends, which lost 5 bases and 7 bases, there was a span of 11 bases. CDR3 sequence: CASSENRVGYTF. CDR3 DNA sequence: TGTGCCAGCAGTGAGAACAGGGTTGGCTACACCTTC.

This clone was seen more than once but under ten times. The rearrangement uses TRBV2 and TRBJ2-7, with 10 bases that match TRBD2. Germline V gives CDR1 SNHLY, CDR2 FYNNEI. The CDR3 is 17 amino acids. With 6 bases clipped from V and 4 bases from J, the junction kept 15 bases outside the gene matches. The CDR3 DNA sequence: TGTGCCAGCAGCCCCTCTAGCGGGAGATCGATATTTTACGAGCAGTACTTC. It encodes CASSPSSGRSIFYEQYF. The variable domain in full, completed from reference TRBV2 and TRBJ2-7, reads EPEVTQTPSHQVTQMGQEVILRCVPISNHLYFYWYRQILGQKVEFLVSFYNNEISEKSEIFDDQFSVERPDGSNFTLKIRSTKLEDSAMYFCASSPSSGRSIFYEQYFGPGTRLTVT.

The CDR3 DNA is TGCGCCAGCAGCGACGGAGGGGAGGACACTGAAGCTTTCTTT. Translated: CASSDGGEDTEAFF. This chain links TRBV4-3 with TRBJ1-1, with D possibly being TRBD1 (5 bases). The CDR3 contains 14 residues. The ends were cut back, 5 bases at V and 3 bases at J, with 13 bases in the middle. CDR1 LGHNA and CDR2 YSLEER come from the germline V gene.

The chain carries TRBV9 and TRBJ2-4; the D call may be TRBD1 or TRBD2 (6 bases each). Germline CDR1 SGDLS, CDR2 YYNGEE. This CDR3 has 15 amino acids. The V gene lost 3 bases and the J gene lost 0 bases, with 10 bases spanning the gap. CDR3 coding DNA: TGTGCCAGCAGCGAGGGGGGCATAGCCAAAAACATTCAGTACTTC. Translation gives CASSEGGIAKNIQYF.

The rearrangement links TRBV5-6 to TRBJ1-5; no clear D gene. This CDR3 comprises 14 residues. Trimming shortened V by 4 bases and J by 2 bases, and 10 bases separated the two germline ends. Looked up from germline, CDR1 is SGHDT and CDR2 is YYEEEE. The CDR3 here is CASSGGMGNQPQHF. The CDR3 DNA reads as TGTGCCAGCAGCGGCGGGATGGGCAATCAGCCCCAGCATTTT.

The chain has TRBV5-1 and TRBJ1-1; no firm D call. Germline-derived CDR1 and CDR2 are SGHRS and YFSETQ. The CDR3 covers 12 residues. Trimming took off 4 bases at V and 1 base at J, with 5 bases between the two ends. The CDR3 bases are TGCGCCAGCAGCCTTACGAACACTGAAGCTTTCTTT. It encodes CASSLTNTEAFF.

DNA for the CDR3: TGTGCCAGCAGTTTTATGGCAGGGGGTTCAGATGGCTACACCTTC. Translating it yields CASSFMAGGSDGYTF. The V gene is TRBV27, the J gene TRBJ1-2; 7 bases line up with TRBD1. Trimming cost V 3 bases and J 6 bases; bases outside gene matches: 10. Germline lookup yields CDR1 MNHEY and CDR2 SMNVEV (reference sequence). The CDR3 contains 15 residues.

The chain joins TRBV25-1 to TRBJ2-7; no definite D call. Germline CDR1 and CDR2: MGHDK and SYGVNS. The CDR3 has 14 amino acids. V was cut by 4 bases and J by 0 bases, with 10 bases left in between. CDR3 DNA sequence: TGTGCCAGCAGTGCACTACCCTACTCCTACGAGCAGTACTTC. Protein product: CASSALPYSYEQYF.

This clone turned up a few times. This chain links TRBV7-6 with TRBJ2-2; TRBD2 matches 12 bases. Looked up from germline, CDR1 is SGHVS and CDR2 is FNYEAQ. With 5 bases clipped from V and 6 bases from J, the junction kept 16 bases outside the gene matches. CDR3 length: 19 amino acids. CDR3 in amino acids: CASSKQASGRAVRAGELFF. In DNA, the CDR3 is TGTGCCAGCAGCAAACAGGCTAGCGGGAGGGCCGTACGCGCCGGGGAGCTGTTTTTT.

This chain links TRBV29-1 with TRBJ1-2, with TRBD1 as a possible D gene (5 bases). The ends were cut back, 6 bases at V and 5 bases at J, with 10 bases in the middle. Germline V gene data show CDR1 as SQVTM and CDR2 as ANQGSEA. The CDR3 has 11 residues. DNA for the CDR3: TGCAGCGTAGATGAGGGGTATGGCTACACCTTC. Amino acids: CSVDEGYGYTF.

The CDR3 loop reads CASRGLSYNEQFF. CDR3 nucleotides: TGTGCCAGCAGGGGCCTCTCCTACAATGAGCAGTTCTTC. The chain recombines TRBV6-5 with TRBJ2-1; D remains ambiguous. Germline assignment: CDR1 MNHEY and CDR2 SVGAGI. The CDR3 has 13 amino acids. V was pared by 6 bases and J by 0 bases, with 6 bases between.